These T cell receptor beta chains were read from a single sample in a study of T-cell memory formation after mild COVID-19. TCRdb re-analysed the 5' RACE reads in MiXCR, keeping a single row per CDR3 protein. Of some 110,000 distinct CDR3 sequences in the sample, 15% to 20% were seen once. Sample: PBMCs or a T cell subset sorted from them (not recorded which). The receptors stem from an adult woman who had mild COVID-19 (a few samples of this study predate the infection). Cell type and time point are not known. Each CDR3 is given with its conserved first and last residue. A D gene is named only where the DNA matches it firmly. The size field is filled for only some rows; it gives once, few, many or a size class.

cdr3_aa,cdr3_nt,d_call,j_call,clone_size,v_call,cdr3_length
CASSLGQGLTDTQYF,TGTGCCAGCAGCTTGGGACAGGGACTCACAGATACGCAGTATTTT,TRBD1,TRBJ2-3,NA,TRBV7-3,15
CASSIDPAGGTYEQYF,TGTGCCAGTAGTATAGATCCAGCGGGAGGGACCTACGAGCAGTACTTC,TRBD2,TRBJ2-7,few,TRBV19,16
CATSAKRGTEAFF,TGTGCCACCAGCGCAAAAAGGGGTACTGAAGCTTTCTTT,NA,TRBJ1-1,NA,TRBV24-1,13
CASSIEYTEAFF,TGTGCCAGCAGTATAGAGTACACTGAAGCTTTCTTT,NA,TRBJ1-1,NA,TRBV12-3/TRBV12-4,12
CASSLWAGDDSANEKLFF,TGCGCCAGCAGCTTGTGGGCAGGGGATGATTCCGCTAATGAAAAACTGTTTTTT,NA,TRBJ1-4,few,TRBV5-1,18
CASSGPGEAYNEQFF,TGTGCCAGCAGCGGGCCGGGGGAGGCGTACAATGAGCAGTTCTTC,NA,TRBJ2-1,few,TRBV7-9,15
CASSLEGESYTF,TGCGCCAGCAGCTTGGAAGGCGAGAGCTACACCTTC,NA,TRBJ1-2,few,TRBV5-1,12
CASSTHPGLGASPLHF,TGTGCCAGCAGTACTCACCCGGGGCTTGGGGCTTCACCCCTCCACTTT,NA,TRBJ1-6,once,TRBV27,16
CASSAGQGYQPQHF,TGTGCCAGCAGCGCTGGACAGGGGTATCAGCCCCAGCATTTT,TRBD1,TRBJ1-5,few,TRBV13,14
CATSDLHAGGSYNEQFF,TGTGCCACCAGTGATTTGCACGCGGGAGGGTCCTACAATGAGCAGTTCTTC,TRBD2,TRBJ2-1,NA,TRBV24-1,17
CASSLWDYEQFF,TGTGCCAGCAGCCTATGGGACTATGAGCAGTTCTTC,NA,TRBJ2-1,few,TRBV7-2,12
CSARDRGPAGGADTQYF,TGCAGTGCTAGAGATCGAGGTCCAGCGGGAGGCGCAGATACGCAGTATTTT,TRBD2,TRBJ2-3,NA,TRBV20-1,17
CASSLWKSNEQFF,TGCGCCAGCAGCCTGTGGAAGTCCAATGAGCAGTTCTTC,NA,TRBJ2-1,NA,TRBV4-3,13
CASSREQGMNTEAFF,TGTGCCAGCAGCCGAGAGCAGGGAATGAACACTGAAGCTTTCTTT,NA,TRBJ1-1,NA,TRBV3-1,15
CSAGGAALYNEQFF,TGCAGCGCCGGCGGGGCGGCCCTTTACAATGAGCAGTTCTTC,NA,TRBJ2-1,few,TRBV20-1,14
CASSDMGGGIYNEQFF,TGCGCCAGCAGTGACATGGGGGGAGGGATCTACAATGAGCAGTTCTTC,TRBD2,TRBJ2-1,many,TRBV10-2,16
CASSQGDWDTEAFF,TGCGCCAGCAGCCAGGGTGACTGGGACACTGAAGCTTTCTTT,NA,TRBJ1-1,NA,TRBV4-3,14
CASSVPRGAGGNEQFF,TGTGCCAGCAGCGTACCGCGGGGGGCCGGGGGGAATGAGCAGTTCTTC,TRBD2,TRBJ2-1,NA,TRBV9,16
CAGARRARDTQYF,TGTGCCGGTGCAAGGAGGGCCCGAGATACGCAGTATTTT,NA,TRBJ2-3,NA,TRBV27,13
CASSQSYNEQFF,TGCGCCAGCAGCCAGAGCTACAATGAGCAGTTCTTC,NA,TRBJ2-1,NA,TRBV4-1,12
CASSGVGQDYGYTF,TGCGCCAGCAGCGGGGTCGGTCAGGATTATGGCTACACCTTC,NA,TRBJ1-2,NA,TRBV4-1,14
CASSSRGHTEAFF,TGTGCCAGCAGCTCCAGGGGCCACACTGAAGCTTTCTTT,NA,TRBJ1-1,NA,TRBV7-9,13
CSARGADHGTQYF,TGCAGTGCTAGAGGAGCTGACCATGGTACGCAGTATTTT,NA,TRBJ2-3,few,TRBV20-1,13
CASSPEQLDRSEAFF,TGTGCCAGCTCACCGGAACAACTCGACAGGAGTGAAGCTTTCTTT,NA,TRBJ1-1,NA,TRBV18,15
CASSIPGLGGGEQFF,TGTGCCAGCAGCATACCGGGACTAGGGGGTGGTGAGCAGTTCTTC,TRBD2,TRBJ2-1,NA,TRBV6-5,15
CASSVWDSPTDTQYF,TGTGCCAGCAGCGTGTGGGACAGCCCCACAGATACGCAGTATTTT,TRBD1,TRBJ2-3,NA,TRBV9,15
CASSRPGTGGLSYGYTF,TGTGCCAGCAGCCGTCCCGGGACAGGGGGCCTTAGCTATGGCTACACCTTC,TRBD1,TRBJ1-2,NA,TRBV7-2,17
CASSVVGETQYF,TGTGCCAGCAGCGTGGTCGGGGAGACCCAGTACTTC,NA,TRBJ2-5,few,TRBV5-5,12
CASSSVGLNVNYNEQFF,TGTGCCAGCAGTTCGGTGGGACTTAACGTAAACTACAATGAGCAGTTCTTC,NA,TRBJ2-1,NA,TRBV6-5,17
CATSSWTRTSTDTQYF,TGTGCCACCAGCAGCTGGACACGGACATCCACAGATACGCAGTATTTT,NA,TRBJ2-3,few,TRBV15,16
CASSVGTSGKETQYF,TGTGCCAGCAGCGTAGGGACTAGCGGGAAAGAGACCCAGTACTTC,TRBD2,TRBJ2-5,NA,TRBV9,15
CASSVVAGGYGYTF,TGTGCCAGCAGCGTAGTAGCAGGAGGCTATGGCTACACCTTC,NA,TRBJ1-2,few,TRBV9,14
CASSVRGSANTEAFF,TGTGCCAGCAGCGTCAGGGGGTCGGCGAACACTGAAGCTTTCTTT,TRBD1,TRBJ1-1,NA,TRBV9,15
CAIRDGTGGKYEQYF,TGTGCCATCAGAGACGGGACAGGGGGCAAGTACGAGCAGTACTTC,TRBD1,TRBJ2-7,NA,TRBV10-3,15
CSAPGTGNSYEQYF,TGCAGTGCTCCCGGGACAGGGAACTCCTACGAGCAGTACTTC,TRBD1,TRBJ2-7,NA,TRBV20-1,14
CASSFPGKGTQYF,TGTGCCAGCAGCTTTCCCGGGAAGGGGACCCAGTACTTC,NA,TRBJ2-5,few,TRBV7-9,13
CASSQDSASLSEQYF,TGCGCCAGCAGCCAAGACTCGGCCAGTCTGTCCGAGCAGTACTTC,NA,TRBJ2-7,many,TRBV4-3,15
CASSLSPLTEIDEQYF,TGTGCCAGCAGCTTAAGTCCTCTAACGGAGATCGACGAGCAGTACTTC,NA,TRBJ2-7,NA,TRBV7-2,16